The 11 T cell receptor beta chains presented below share a single source sample, sequenced in a study of shared clonotypes between healthy human individuals. TCRdb's copy holds only in-frame clones and misses some; the assay was immunoSEQ multiplex PCR. The sample yields under 600,000 clones, more than 95% seen once. The sequencing sample was made of naive CD4+ T cells sorted from blood. Subset defined: CD45RA+ positively selected. These receptors were collected from a woman aged 25-40 years in good health.

V gene TRBV7-3 combines with J gene TRBJ2-1; D is unresolved. The V end was cut by 1 base, the J end by 7 bases, with 11 bases between. CDR3 length: 14 residues. Germline lookup yields CDR1 SGHTA and CDR2 FQGTGA. The chain's CDR3 is CASSLKASWNEQFF. CDR3 sequence (DNA): TGTGCCAGCAGCTTAAAGGCGTCTTGGAATGAGCAGTTCTTC.

The chain links TRBV4-1 to TRBJ1-4; D is unclear. The CDR3 loop spans 18 amino acids. Germline loops: CDR1 MGHRA, CDR2 YSYEKL. V lost 3 bases to trimming and J lost 0 bases, with 17 bases between them. The CDR3, as DNA: TGCGCCAGCAGCCAGAGAAGCCTCCAAGTTGCAACTAATGAAAAACTGTTTTTT. Its protein product is CASSQRSLQVATNEKLFF.

The V and J genes are TRBV20-1 and TRBJ1-6; D unresolved. Germline CDR1 is DFQATT and CDR2 is SNEGSKA (reference sequence). The CDR3 runs 11 residues. The V end was cut by 7 bases, the J end by 9 bases, with 10 bases between. CDR3 amino acids: CSDPRSSPLHF. Written as DNA, the CDR3 is TGCAGTGACCCTCGTAGTTCACCCCTCCACTTT.

The V gene is TRBV28, the J gene TRBJ1-5; D is ambiguous. This CDR3 spans 14 amino acids. Germline loops: CDR1 MDHEN, CDR2 SYDVKM. V lost 4 bases to trimming and J lost 4 bases, with 11 bases between them. The CDR3 spells CASSYGPGNQPQHF. As DNA, the CDR3 is TGTGCCAGCAGTTACGGGCCGGGGAATCAGCCCCAGCATTTT.

For the CDR3, the DNA is TGTGCCAGCTCCCCTGGAGATTCCACCGGGGAGCTGTTTTTT. It codes for CASSPGDSTGELFF. The V and J genes are TRBV18 and TRBJ2-2; no firm D call. V was pared by 6 bases and J by 4 bases, with 12 bases between. The CDR3 has 14 residues. CDR1 KGHSH and CDR2 LQKENI come from the germline V gene.

This rearrangement joins TRBV19 to TRBJ2-1; possibly TRBD2 for D (5 bases). This CDR3 spans 14 amino acids. Germline V gene data show CDR1 as LNHDA and CDR2 as SQIVND (reference sequence). V was clipped by 4 bases and J by 8 bases, with 15 bases between them. As DNA, the CDR3 is TGTGCCAGTAGTAAGGTAGCGATTGTAGATGAGCAGTTCTTC. Translating gives CASSKVAIVDEQFF.

The genes are TRBV27 and TRBJ2-2; TRBD1 matches 7 bases. The CDR3 loop spans 14 amino acids. The ends lost 11 bases at V and 6 bases at J; junction bases unmatched: 12. Germline CDR1 MNHEY, CDR2 SMNVEV (reference sequence). The CDR3 spells CARPERGRSGELFF. Written as DNA, the CDR3 is TGTGCCCGCCCGGAGAGGGGGCGATCCGGGGAGCTGTTTTTT.

The V gene is TRBV6-1, the J gene TRBJ2-7, with a possible D match to TRBD2 (5 bases). CDR3 length: 15 residues. Between the trimmed V and J ends, which lost 6 bases and 0 bases, there was a span of 15 bases. Germline CDR1 MNHNS, CDR2 SASEGT. CDR3: CASSPTSFSSYEQYF. The DNA of the CDR3 is TGTGCCAGCAGCCCCACTAGTTTCTCCTCCTACGAGCAGTACTTC.

J is TRBJ2-5 and V is TRBV2; TRBD1 aligns across 10 bases. This CDR3 has 15 residues. Losses at the gene ends were 6 bases for V and 4 bases for J; bases not matched to a gene: 8. Per germline, CDR1 SNHLY and CDR2 FYNNEI. CDR3 sequence reads: CASSRQGALPETQYF. CDR3 coding DNA: TGTGCCAGCAGCCGACAGGGGGCGCTCCCAGAGACCCAGTACTTC.

The CDR3 nucleotides are TGTGCCAGCAGCAGAGGGGACAGGGATAATTCACCCCTCCACTTT. Translating it yields CASSRGDRDNSPLHF. The genes are TRBV28 and TRBJ1-6, with 9 bases fitting TRBD1. The germline V gene has CDR1 MDHEN and CDR2 SYDVKM. V lost 6 bases and J lost 5; bases outside the gene matches: 5. This CDR3 contains 15 residues.

The chain joins TRBV19 to TRBJ2-7; the D gene is possibly TRBD1 (7 bases). CDR3 length equals 14 residues. In germline, CDR1 is LNHDA, CDR2 SQIVND (reference sequence). V dropped 7 bases and J dropped 2 bases, with 15 bases sitting between them. The CDR3, as DNA: TGTGCCAGTACCCCCCGGAGGGGGCCCTACGAGCAGTACTTC. This sequence encodes CASTPRRGPYEQYF.